This T cell receptor beta chain was recorded in a study of cytomegalovirus exposure and HLA in healthy donors. CDR3 length equals 15 residues. Germline lookup yields CDR1 MDHEN and CDR2 SYDVKM. V was shortened by 7 bases and J by 4 bases, with 20 bases between the two germline ends. The primer mix had 60 Vbeta and 13 Jbeta primers. Sequencing used immunoSEQ multiplex PCR; TCRdb keeps in-frame clones, though not all of them. The sample carries about 190,000 clones, less than 90% recorded once. Material: PBMCs. The rearrangement uses TRBV28 and TRBJ2-7, with D possibly being TRBD2 (5 bases). The clonotype comes from a boy younger than 18 in good health and CMV-seronegative. This chain's CDR3 is CASTPGRDYFYEQYF. In DNA, the CDR3 is TGTGCCAGCACCCCCGGACGCGACTATTTTTACGAGCAGTACTTC.